The rows below give T cell receptor beta chains drawn from one sample of a study of blood T cell repertoires in COVID-19. Only in-frame clones appear in the TCRdb table, and some are missing; sequencing was by immunoSEQ multiplex PCR. The data show over 110,000 clones, around 80% seen once. Sequencing used peripheral blood. Receptors were obtained from a man aged 60 to 75 with active or convalescent COVID-19. CDR3s include the opening cysteine and the closing phenylalanine or tryptophan. A D gene is named only where the DNA matches it firmly. The size field is filled for only some rows; it gives once, few, many or a size class.

abundance: -
d_gene: -
j_gene: TRBJ1-6
v_gene: TRBV4-1
CDR3nt: TGCGCCAGCAGCCAAGAACAGCAGAGCTCCTATAATTCACCCCTCCACTTT
CDR3aa: CASSQEQQSSYNSPLHF

abundance: -
d_gene: TRBD1
j_gene: TRBJ1-4
v_gene: TRBV3-1/TRBV3-2
CDR3nt: TGTGCCAGCAGCCCCTTACTACGGGACAGCGAAAAACTGTTTTTT
CDR3aa: CASSPLLRDSEKLFF

abundance: -
d_gene: -
j_gene: TRBJ2-2
v_gene: TRBV28
CDR3nt: TGTGCCAGCAGTTTTCCCCTCGACACCGGGGAGCTGTTTTTT
CDR3aa: CASSFPLDTGELFF

abundance: -
d_gene: -
j_gene: TRBJ1-1
v_gene: TRBV21-1
CDR3nt: TGTGCCGGACTAAACGCAGGTGAAGCTTTCTTT
CDR3aa: CAGLNAGEAFF

abundance: -
d_gene: -
j_gene: TRBJ1-2
v_gene: TRBV12-3/TRBV12-4
CDR3nt: TGTGCCAGCAGCCCCGACAGGAACTATGGCTACACCTTC
CDR3aa: CASSPDRNYGYTF

abundance: -
d_gene: TRBD2
j_gene: TRBJ2-5
v_gene: TRBV19
CDR3nt: TGTGCCAGTAGTATAGGACTAGCGGGACTGGGAGAGACCCAGTACTTC
CDR3aa: CASSIGLAGLGETQYF

abundance: -
d_gene: -
j_gene: TRBJ2-6
v_gene: TRBV3-1/TRBV3-2
CDR3nt: TGTGCCAGCAGCCAAGCGAACACAGCCTCTGGGGCCAACGTCCTGACTTTC
CDR3aa: CASSQANTASGANVLTF

abundance: once
d_gene: -
j_gene: TRBJ2-6
v_gene: TRBV7-2
CDR3nt: TGTGCCAGCAGCTTAGATGGGGGCACCTTCTCTGGGGCCAACGTCCTGACTTTC
CDR3aa: CASSLDGGTFSGANVLTF

abundance: -
d_gene: -
j_gene: TRBJ1-1
v_gene: TRBV19
CDR3nt: TGTGCCAGTACCTCGGGGATGAGTCCGCGCACTGAAGCTTTCTTT
CDR3aa: CASTSGMSPRTEAFF

abundance: -
d_gene: -
j_gene: TRBJ2-6
v_gene: TRBV7-6
CDR3nt: TGTGCCACCGGGTTTCCGGGGGAAACTGGGGCCAACGTCCTGACTTTC
CDR3aa: CATGFPGETGANVLTF

abundance: -
d_gene: -
j_gene: TRBJ1-5
v_gene: TRBV7-9
CDR3nt: TGTGCCAGCAGTCCCGGGGGAAGCGGCAATCAGCCCCAGCATTTT
CDR3aa: CASSPGGSGNQPQHF

abundance: -
d_gene: TRBD1
j_gene: TRBJ1-1
v_gene: TRBV6-2/TRBV6-3
CDR3nt: TGTGCCAGCAGTTACAGGCCTACCAGGGGGGCGCAAAATGAAGCTTTCTTT
CDR3aa: CASSYRPTRGAQNEAFF

abundance: -
d_gene: -
j_gene: TRBJ1-1
v_gene: TRBV30
CDR3nt: TGTGCCTGGTTTGACATCCCCACTGAAGCTTTCTTT
CDR3aa: CAWFDIPTEAFF

abundance: -
d_gene: -
j_gene: TRBJ1-1
v_gene: TRBV3-1/TRBV3-2
CDR3nt: TGTGCCAGCAGCCAGGCTTACGCGGGTGAAGCTTTCTTT
CDR3aa: CASSQAYAGEAFF

abundance: -
d_gene: -
j_gene: TRBJ1-4
v_gene: TRBV30
CDR3nt: TGTGCCTGGAGTGTAATCTTTGGGGGCGCTAATGAAAAACTGTTTTTT
CDR3aa: CAWSVIFGGANEKLFF

abundance: -
d_gene: -
j_gene: TRBJ2-7
v_gene: TRBV18
CDR3nt: TGTGCCAGCTCACCCCAGGGGTTCAAGGACGAGCAGTACTTC
CDR3aa: CASSPQGFKDEQYF

abundance: -
d_gene: TRBD2
j_gene: TRBJ2-7
v_gene: TRBV14
CDR3nt: TGTGCCAGCAGCCTCGGGACTAGCACCACCTACGAGCAGTACTTC
CDR3aa: CASSLGTSTTYEQYF

abundance: -
d_gene: TRBD1
j_gene: TRBJ1-1
v_gene: TRBV6-5
CDR3nt: TGTGCCAGCAGGACAGGGGGCTTCGAAGCTTTCTTT
CDR3aa: CASRTGGFEAFF

abundance: -
d_gene: TRBD2
j_gene: TRBJ2-1
v_gene: TRBV6-6
CDR3nt: TGTGCCAGCAGTTTGTCCGGGGGGGCCACCAATGAGCAGTTCTTC
CDR3aa: CASSLSGGATNEQFF

abundance: -
d_gene: TRBD2
j_gene: TRBJ2-1
v_gene: TRBV7-2
CDR3nt: TGTGCCAGCAGCTCTAGCGGGGCCTGGGATGAGCAGTTCTTC
CDR3aa: CASSSSGAWDEQFF

abundance: -
d_gene: TRBD1
j_gene: TRBJ1-5
v_gene: TRBV18
CDR3nt: TGTGCCAGCTCACTAACCGGGACAGGGGATAGCAATCAGCCCCAGCATTTT
CDR3aa: CASSLTGTGDSNQPQHF

abundance: -
d_gene: -
j_gene: TRBJ1-1
v_gene: TRBV5-6
CDR3nt: TGTGCCAGCAGCCCCGACAGCAAGAACACTGAAGCTTTCTTT
CDR3aa: CASSPDSKNTEAFF

abundance: -
d_gene: TRBD1
j_gene: TRBJ1-2
v_gene: TRBV6-1
CDR3nt: TGTGCCAGCAGTGCCCGACAGGGGGCGAGAGTGGATGGCTACACCTTC
CDR3aa: CASSARQGARVDGYTF

abundance: once
d_gene: -
j_gene: TRBJ1-1
v_gene: TRBV29-1
CDR3nt: TGCAGCGTTGTGCCGGGAGGGAACACTGAAGCTTTCTTT
CDR3aa: CSVVPGGNTEAFF

abundance: -
d_gene: -
j_gene: TRBJ2-1
v_gene: TRBV5-6
CDR3nt: TGTGCCAGCAGCTTGGTTGACAAATACAATGAGCAGTTCTTC
CDR3aa: CASSLVDKYNEQFF

abundance: -
d_gene: TRBD1
j_gene: TRBJ2-7
v_gene: TRBV7-2
CDR3nt: TGTGCCAGCAGCCGGGGACAGGGGGCGTGGGAGCAGTACTTC
CDR3aa: CASSRGQGAWEQYF

abundance: -
d_gene: -
j_gene: TRBJ2-3
v_gene: TRBV7-2
CDR3nt: TGTGCCAGCAGACCACCCGGGGGGCAAGAAGATACGCAGTATTTT
CDR3aa: CASRPPGGQEDTQYF

abundance: -
d_gene: TRBD1
j_gene: TRBJ1-6
v_gene: TRBV2
CDR3nt: TGTGCCAGCAGTGAAGGGACAGGTTTGAATTCACCCCTCCACTTT
CDR3aa: CASSEGTGLNSPLHF

abundance: -
d_gene: -
j_gene: TRBJ1-1
v_gene: TRBV19
CDR3nt: TGTGCCAGTAGTCTCGCGATGAACACTGAAGCTTTCTTT
CDR3aa: CASSLAMNTEAFF

abundance: -
d_gene: TRBD1
j_gene: TRBJ1-6
v_gene: TRBV19
CDR3nt: TGTGCCAGTAGTCAGGGGGACAGGGGGGGCTCACCCCTCCACTTT
CDR3aa: CASSQGDRGGSPLHF

abundance: -
d_gene: TRBD2
j_gene: TRBJ2-1
v_gene: TRBV19
CDR3nt: TGTGCCAGTAGGGTAACGGGGGGGCCCTACAATGAGCAGTTCTTC
CDR3aa: CASRVTGGPYNEQFF

abundance: -
d_gene: -
j_gene: TRBJ1-2
v_gene: TRBV5-1
CDR3nt: TGCGCCAGCAGCCCGGAGCGGGGGGCACATGGCTACACCTTC
CDR3aa: CASSPERGAHGYTF

abundance: once
d_gene: -
j_gene: TRBJ1-5
v_gene: TRBV29-1
CDR3nt: TGCAGCGTTCTGACAGACAATCAGCCCCAGCATTTT
CDR3aa: CSVLTDNQPQHF

abundance: -
d_gene: -
j_gene: TRBJ2-5
v_gene: TRBV30
CDR3nt: TGTGCCTGGAGTGTCTCCCGGACAGCCTTCGTGGAGACCCAGTACTTC
CDR3aa: CAWSVSRTAFVETQYF

abundance: -
d_gene: -
j_gene: TRBJ1-2
v_gene: TRBV6-5
CDR3nt: TGTGCCAGCGGACCGACAGTAGTCTCCTATGGCTACACCTTC
CDR3aa: CASGPTVVSYGYTF

abundance: -
d_gene: -
j_gene: TRBJ2-2
v_gene: TRBV24-1
CDR3nt: TGTGCCACCAGTGGGAGTAACACCGGGGAGCTGTTTTTT
CDR3aa: CATSGSNTGELFF

abundance: -
d_gene: -
j_gene: TRBJ2-3
v_gene: TRBV24-1
CDR3nt: TGTGCCACCAGTGATCGTACAGGGAGTGCAACAGATACGCAGTATTTT
CDR3aa: CATSDRTGSATDTQYF

abundance: -
d_gene: -
j_gene: TRBJ1-2
v_gene: TRBV3-1/TRBV3-2
CDR3nt: TGTGCCAGCAGCCAGGACGGTGGACTCCATGGCTACACCTTC
CDR3aa: CASSQDGGLHGYTF

abundance: -
d_gene: TRBD1
j_gene: TRBJ2-1
v_gene: TRBV12-3/TRBV12-4
CDR3nt: TGTGCCAGCAGCCGGGACAGGGATGCTGAGCAGTTCTTC
CDR3aa: CASSRDRDAEQFF

abundance: -
d_gene: -
j_gene: TRBJ1-2
v_gene: TRBV6-2/TRBV6-3
CDR3nt: TGTGCCAGCAGCCCCGGGGTCTATGGCTACACCTTC
CDR3aa: CASSPGVYGYTF

abundance: -
d_gene: -
j_gene: TRBJ2-3
v_gene: TRBV3-1/TRBV3-2
CDR3nt: TGTGCCAGCAGCCGCCTCCCAGACACAGATACGCAGTATTTT
CDR3aa: CASSRLPDTDTQYF

abundance: few
d_gene: -
j_gene: TRBJ1-5
v_gene: TRBV7-2
CDR3nt: TGTGCCAGCAGCTGGACAGTACAAAATCAGCCCCAGCATTTT
CDR3aa: CASSWTVQNQPQHF

abundance: -
d_gene: TRBD2
j_gene: TRBJ2-3
v_gene: TRBV7-2
CDR3nt: TGTGCCAGCAGCTCCAGACTAGCGGGGGACACAGATACGCAGTATTTT
CDR3aa: CASSSRLAGDTDTQYF

abundance: -
d_gene: TRBD1
j_gene: TRBJ1-5
v_gene: TRBV2
CDR3nt: TGTGCCAGCAGTAGGGCAGGGGGACAGCAGCCCCAGCATTTT
CDR3aa: CASSRAGGQQPQHF

abundance: -
d_gene: TRBD2
j_gene: TRBJ2-5
v_gene: TRBV19
CDR3nt: TGTGCCAGATACTATAGCGGGAGGGAGACCCAGTACTTC
CDR3aa: CARYYSGRETQYF

abundance: -
d_gene: -
j_gene: TRBJ1-1
v_gene: TRBV10-3
CDR3nt: TGTGCCATCGCGGGTGGCACTGAAGCTTTCTTT
CDR3aa: CAIAGGTEAFF

abundance: few
d_gene: -
j_gene: TRBJ1-5
v_gene: TRBV18
CDR3nt: TGTGCCAGCTCACCCGGCCGACAGGGCAATCAGCCCCAGCATTTT
CDR3aa: CASSPGRQGNQPQHF

abundance: -
d_gene: -
j_gene: TRBJ1-6
v_gene: TRBV10-2
CDR3nt: TGCGCCAGCAGTGAGTCGGCAGTCCAGGATTCACCCCTCCACTTT
CDR3aa: CASSESAVQDSPLHF